These 14 T cell receptor beta chains originate from one sample sequenced in a study of Ad26.COV2.S vaccination and SARS-CoV-2 variants. Some clones are missing from TCRdb's copy, which holds only in-frame ones; the method was immunoSEQ multiplex PCR. The sample lists 450,000 to 550,000 clones, about 89% occurring once. Treatment reported: some 20 received Ad26.COV2.S at low or high dose, single or two shots; roughly five received placebo; per-sample allocation not given. Specimens were obtained on day 63 following the first vaccine or placebo injection. The sequenced sample was peripheral blood, obtained in a trial of Ad26.COV2.S vaccine versus placebo. The source is a person between 18 and 60 years old who received the Ad26.COV2.S COVID-19 vaccine or a placebo.

Concerning this clone: At the DNA level, this CDR3 is encoded by other sequences in the same sample as well. The chain carries TRBV15 and TRBJ1-3, with 7 bases aligning to TRBD1. V was pared by 0 bases and J by 4 bases, with 3 bases of the junction left unmatched. The CDR3 consists of 15 residues. The germline V gene encodes CDR1 LNHNV and CDR2 YYDKDF (reference sequence). The DNA of the CDR3 is TGTGCCACCAGCAGAGATCCAGGGGGGGGAAACACCATATATTTT. The encoded protein is CATSRDPGGGNTIYF.

J is TRBJ1-1 and V is TRBV7-4; D is ambiguous. The V end lost 2 bases, the J end lost 1 base, and 5 bases lay between the germline ends. Per the germline V gene, CDR1 is SGHVT and CDR2 is SQSDAQ. There are 13 residues in the CDR3. In nucleotides, the CDR3 is TGTGCCAGCAGCTTAACGAGGAACACTGAAGCTTTCTTT. Protein: CASSLTRNTEAFF.

The count of this clone is one. V usage is TRBV3-1 (or the pseudogene TRBV3-2) and J usage is TRBJ2-3; TRBD1 matches at 9 bases. The CDR3 totals 14 residues. In germline, CDR1 is LGHDT, CDR2 YNNKEL (reference sequence). V shed 3 bases, J shed 4 bases, and the junction held 2 bases outside the gene matches. The CDR3 coding sequence is TGTGCCAGCAGCCACGGGGACAGGGCAGATACGCAGTATTTT. This encodes CASSHGDRADTQYF.

The rearrangement links TRBV28 to TRBJ1-2; 7 bases line up with TRBD1. V dropped 4 bases and J dropped 8; count of bases not matched to a gene: 22. The length of the CDR3 is 18 residues. Germline CDR1 and CDR2: MDHEN and SYDVKM. The CDR3 nucleotides are TGTGCCAGCAGTTCACCGATCCGACAGGGAGATAAATTAGGAGGCTACACCTTC. This sequence encodes CASSSPIRQGDKLGGYTF.

The V call is TRBV19, the J call TRBJ2-1, with D perhaps assigned TRBD1 or TRBD2 (5 bases each). The CDR3 is made up of 16 amino acids. The germline CDR1 and CDR2 sequences are LNHDA and SQIVND (reference sequence). V lost 3 bases to trimming and J lost 3 bases, with 15 bases between them. The CDR3: CASSIGSSRVYNEQFF. In nucleotides, the CDR3 is TGTGCCAGTAGTATTGGGTCTAGCAGGGTCTACAATGAGCAGTTCTTC.

The genes are TRBV19 and TRBJ2-7; TRBD1 might be the D (7 bases). CDR3 length equals 16 residues. Germline-derived CDR1 and CDR2 are LNHDA and SQIVND (reference sequence). With 4 bases removed from V and 5 bases from J, the gap between germline ends came to 21 bases. Written as DNA, the CDR3 is TGTGCCAGTAGTACAATCCGGGCAGGGGGGTCGAACGAGCAGTACTTC. Its protein product is CASSTIRAGGSNEQYF.

The chain is built from TRBV28 and TRBJ2-2; D unclear. V was clipped by 6 bases and J by 2 bases, with 13 bases between them. Germline V gives CDR1 MDHEN, CDR2 SYDVKM. The CDR3 is made up of 15 amino acids. This CDR3 is CASRPSLGNTGELFF. CDR3 DNA sequence: TGTGCCAGCAGGCCTAGTTTGGGAAACACCGGGGAGCTGTTTTTT.

J is TRBJ1-1 and V is TRBV2, with D possibly matching TRBD1 (6 bases). Germline V lookup: CDR1 SNHLY, CDR2 FYNNEI. Deletions cut 5 bases from V and 4 bases from J, with 14 bases between. The CDR3 loop spans 14 amino acids. As DNA, the CDR3 is TGTGCCAGCAGTAAGGACGAAGGGGGCACTGAAGCTTTCTTT. It encodes CASSKDEGGTEAFF.

The rearrangement links TRBV10-3 to TRBJ1-1, with a tentative D call TRBD1 (5 bases). The germline gives CDR1 ENHRY, CDR2 SYGVKD. With 10 bases removed from V and 3 bases from J, the gap between germline ends came to 15 bases. The CDR3 is made up of 13 amino acids. The CDR3 here is CATRQGEDTEAFF. The CDR3 nucleotides are TGTGCCACCCGTCAAGGGGAGGACACTGAAGCTTTCTTT.

The chain joins TRBV6-2 or TRBV6-3 to TRBJ2-2; possible D gene TRBD1, 5 bases. This CDR3 has 15 amino acids. Germline assignment: CDR1 MNHEY and CDR2 SVGEGT. Trimming stripped 4 bases from V and 5 bases from J, with 14 bases between. The CDR3 DNA sequence: TGTGCCAGCAGTTTGATCAGGGCAGGGACCGGGGAGCTGTTTTTT. It translates to CASSLIRAGTGELFF.

The rearrangement joins TRBV9 to TRBJ1-3; maybe TRBD1 (6 bases). The germline V and J ends were trimmed by 0 bases and 0 bases, with 13 bases remaining between them. The CDR3 has 17 residues. CDR1 SGDLS and CDR2 YYNGEE come from the germline V gene. In DNA form, the CDR3 reads TGTGCCAGCAGCGTAGCCCCGACAGGTGCCTCTGGAAACACCATATATTTT. This sequence encodes CASSVAPTGASGNTIYF.

This sequence joins TRBV19 and TRBJ2-7; D unclear. CDR3 length equals 13 residues. Germline V gene data show CDR1 as LNHDA and CDR2 as SQIVND (reference sequence). V dropped 3 bases and J dropped 6 bases, with 12 bases sitting between them. Here the CDR3 DNA reads TGTGCCAGTAGTATGGGCACACCTCTCGAGCAGTACTTC. Amino acids: CASSMGTPLEQYF.

The chain links TRBV2 to TRBJ1-1, with D perhaps matching TRBD1 (6 bases). Trimming pared 7 bases from V and 4 bases from J, leaving 10 bases between. The germline V gene encodes CDR1 SNHLY and CDR2 FYNNEI. The CDR3 has 12 amino acids. The CDR3 bases are TGTGCCAGCATCGGGGGCCCCACTGAAGCTTTCTTT. Amino acids: CASIGGPTEAFF.

The chain links TRBV18 to TRBJ2-7; maybe TRBD2 (6 bases). Germline assignment: CDR1 KGHSH and CDR2 LQKENI. CDR3 length equals 13 residues. Trimming removed 4 bases at V and 5 bases at J, with 12 bases between. In DNA, the CDR3 is TGTGCCAGCTCACGCCAGACTAGAGACGAGCAGTACTTC. Translated: CASSRQTRDEQYF.